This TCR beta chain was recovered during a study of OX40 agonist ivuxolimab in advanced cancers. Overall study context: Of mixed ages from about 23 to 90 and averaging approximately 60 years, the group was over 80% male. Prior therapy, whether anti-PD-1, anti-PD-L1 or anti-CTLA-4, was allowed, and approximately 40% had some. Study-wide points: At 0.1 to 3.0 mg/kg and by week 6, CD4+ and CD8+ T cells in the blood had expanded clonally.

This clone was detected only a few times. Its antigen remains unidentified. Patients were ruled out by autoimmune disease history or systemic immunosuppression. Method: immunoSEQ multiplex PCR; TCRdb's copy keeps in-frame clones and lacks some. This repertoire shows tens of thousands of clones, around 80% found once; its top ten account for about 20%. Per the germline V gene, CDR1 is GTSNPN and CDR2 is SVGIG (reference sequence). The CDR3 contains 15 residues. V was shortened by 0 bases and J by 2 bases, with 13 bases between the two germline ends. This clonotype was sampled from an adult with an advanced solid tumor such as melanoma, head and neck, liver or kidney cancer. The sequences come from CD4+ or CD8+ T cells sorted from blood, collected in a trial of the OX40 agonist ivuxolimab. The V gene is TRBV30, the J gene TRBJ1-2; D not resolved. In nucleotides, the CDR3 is TGTGCCTGGAGTGTAACTCGTAGGTTAAACTATGGCTACACCTTC. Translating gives CAWSVTRRLNYGYTF.